This is a list of T cell receptor beta chains from one sample in a study of CD8+CD57+ T cells in acquired aplastic anemia. TCRdb re-called the reads with MiXCR, one entry per CDR3 protein. The sample shows over 150,000 distinct CDR3 sequences, roughly 65% of them seen only once. Sample: sorted CD4+, CD8+, or CD8+CD57+ T cells (not recorded which) from PBMCs. Source of these receptors: a human donor with aplastic anemia. Both conserved end residues are part of each CDR3. A D gene is named only where the DNA matches it firmly. Size is stated for part of the rows, as once, few or many counts, or as a class when the clone is expanded.

j_gene: TRBJ2-3
d_gene: .
v_gene: TRBV24-1
abundance: .
CDR3nt: TGTGCCACCAGGCCTTGGGGCACAGATACGCAGTATTTT
CDR3aa: CATRPWGTDTQYF

j_gene: TRBJ2-1
d_gene: .
v_gene: TRBV7-7
abundance: .
CDR3nt: TGTGCTAGCAGCAGGTCCTCGGGGACATACAATGAGCAGTTCTTC
CDR3aa: CASSRSSGTYNEQFF

j_gene: TRBJ2-1
d_gene: .
v_gene: TRBV2
abundance: once
CDR3nt: TGTGCCAATCGACACCTCGGGACGACGGGCGATGAGCAGTTCTTC
CDR3aa: CANRHLGTTGDEQFF

j_gene: TRBJ1-1
d_gene: .
v_gene: TRBV5-1
abundance: .
CDR3nt: TGCGCCAGCAGCGGCGGGACATCTAGGGACACTGAAGCTTTCTTT
CDR3aa: CASSGGTSRDTEAFF

j_gene: TRBJ1-1
d_gene: TRBD1
v_gene: TRBV10-3
abundance: .
CDR3nt: TGTGCCATCAGGCCGGGACAGGGGACAACTGAAGCTTTCTTT
CDR3aa: CAIRPGQGTTEAFF

j_gene: TRBJ2-7
d_gene: .
v_gene: TRBV7-9
abundance: many
CDR3nt: TGTGCCAGCAGCTTAGGAGGAAGCGCCGAGCAGTACTTC
CDR3aa: CASSLGGSAEQYF

j_gene: TRBJ2-2
d_gene: TRBD2
v_gene: TRBV20-1
abundance: once
CDR3nt: TGCAGTGCGGTGGCGGGAGGGCGGACCGGGGAGCTGTTTTTT
CDR3aa: CSAVAGGRTGELFF

j_gene: TRBJ2-1
d_gene: .
v_gene: TRBV12-3/TRBV12-4
abundance: .
CDR3nt: TGTGCCAGCAGTTTAGGGGGCGAGCAGTTCTTC
CDR3aa: CASSLGGEQFF

j_gene: TRBJ1-1
d_gene: TRBD1
v_gene: TRBV12-3/TRBV12-4
abundance: .
CDR3nt: TGTGCCATCAGTGAGGAAGGACAGGCCCCGAACACTGAAGCTTTCTTT
CDR3aa: CAISEEGQAPNTEAFF

j_gene: TRBJ2-5
d_gene: TRBD1
v_gene: TRBV10-3
abundance: .
CDR3nt: TGTGCCAGCAGTTTCGGGACAGGGTCAGCCTTTCAAGAGACCCAGTACTTC
CDR3aa: CASSFGTGSAFQETQYF

j_gene: TRBJ1-5
d_gene: .
v_gene: TRBV19
abundance: .
CDR3nt: TGTGCCAGTAGTATTGAATATGGTAGGGGCAATCAGCCCCAGCATTTT
CDR3aa: CASSIEYGRGNQPQHF

j_gene: TRBJ2-1
d_gene: .
v_gene: TRBV24-1
abundance: .
CDR3nt: TGTGCCACCAGTGATTTGGGCAGAGCCCCTGAGCAGTTCTTC
CDR3aa: CATSDLGRAPEQFF

j_gene: TRBJ1-6
d_gene: .
v_gene: TRBV20-1
abundance: .
CDR3nt: TGCAGTGCTAGAGATGGGTGGCAGGCGAATAATTCACCCCTCCACTTT
CDR3aa: CSARDGWQANNSPLHF

j_gene: TRBJ2-1
d_gene: .
v_gene: TRBV7-7
abundance: .
CDR3nt: TGTGCCAGCAGCTCCACTCGGGGAGGCGGGGATGAGCAGTTCTTC
CDR3aa: CASSSTRGGGDEQFF

j_gene: TRBJ2-5
d_gene: TRBD2
v_gene: TRBV20-1
abundance: .
CDR3nt: TGCAGTGCTAGTCCACTAGCGGGGTTATCAGAGACCCAGTACTTC
CDR3aa: CSASPLAGLSETQYF

j_gene: TRBJ2-3
d_gene: TRBD2
v_gene: TRBV13
abundance: many
CDR3nt: TGTGCCAGCAGCTTAGCCGGGGACTACAGCACAGATACGCAGTATTTT
CDR3aa: CASSLAGDYSTDTQYF

j_gene: TRBJ2-3
d_gene: TRBD2
v_gene: TRBV7-2
abundance: .
CDR3nt: TGTGCCAGCAGCTTAGTCTTGACCGGGACTAGCGGGGGGGGACCACATGATACGCAGTATTTT
CDR3aa: CASSLVLTGTSGGGPHDTQYF

j_gene: TRBJ1-5
d_gene: .
v_gene: TRBV7-3
abundance: .
CDR3nt: TGTGCCAGCAGCCCCGAAGGGACTCAGCCCCAGCATTTT
CDR3aa: CASSPEGTQPQHF